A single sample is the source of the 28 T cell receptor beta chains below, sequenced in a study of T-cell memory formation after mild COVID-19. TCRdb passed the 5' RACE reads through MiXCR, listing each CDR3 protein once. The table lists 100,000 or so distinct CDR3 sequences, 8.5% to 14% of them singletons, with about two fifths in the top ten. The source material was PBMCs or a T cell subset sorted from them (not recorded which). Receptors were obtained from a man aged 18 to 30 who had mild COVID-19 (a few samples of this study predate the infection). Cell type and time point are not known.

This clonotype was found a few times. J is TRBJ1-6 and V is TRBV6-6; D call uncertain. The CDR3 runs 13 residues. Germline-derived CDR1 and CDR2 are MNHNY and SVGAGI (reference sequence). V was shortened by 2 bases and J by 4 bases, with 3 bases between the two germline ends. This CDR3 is CASSYSYNSPLHF. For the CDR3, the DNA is TGTGCCAGCAGTTACAGTTATAATTCACCCCTCCACTTT.

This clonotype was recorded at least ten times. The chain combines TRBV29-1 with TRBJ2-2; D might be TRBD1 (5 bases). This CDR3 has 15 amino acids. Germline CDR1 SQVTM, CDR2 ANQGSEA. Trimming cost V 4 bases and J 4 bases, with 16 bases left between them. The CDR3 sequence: CSVGAPGAGTGELFF. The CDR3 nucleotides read TGCAGCGTTGGTGCCCCTGGGGCAGGCACCGGGGAGCTGTTTTTT.

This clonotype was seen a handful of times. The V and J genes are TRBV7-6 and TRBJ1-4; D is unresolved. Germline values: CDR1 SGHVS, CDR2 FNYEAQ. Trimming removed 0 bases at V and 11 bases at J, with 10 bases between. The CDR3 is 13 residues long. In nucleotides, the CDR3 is TGTGCCAGCAGCTTAGCGCCAGTGGAGAAACTGTTTTTT. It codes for CASSLAPVEKLFF.

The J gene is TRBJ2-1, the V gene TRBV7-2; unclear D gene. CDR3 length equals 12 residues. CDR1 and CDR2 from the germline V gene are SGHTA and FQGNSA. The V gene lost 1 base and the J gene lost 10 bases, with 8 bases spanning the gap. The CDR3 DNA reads TGTGCCAGCAGCTTAGGGTCAGCGGAGCAGTTCTTC. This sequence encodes CASSLGSAEQFF.

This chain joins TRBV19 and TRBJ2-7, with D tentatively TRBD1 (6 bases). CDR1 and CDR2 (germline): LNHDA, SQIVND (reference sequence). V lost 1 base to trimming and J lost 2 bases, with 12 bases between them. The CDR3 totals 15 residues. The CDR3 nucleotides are TGTGCCAGTAGTATAGGGTTAGACAGGCCCTACGAGCAGTACTTC. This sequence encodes CASSIGLDRPYEQYF.

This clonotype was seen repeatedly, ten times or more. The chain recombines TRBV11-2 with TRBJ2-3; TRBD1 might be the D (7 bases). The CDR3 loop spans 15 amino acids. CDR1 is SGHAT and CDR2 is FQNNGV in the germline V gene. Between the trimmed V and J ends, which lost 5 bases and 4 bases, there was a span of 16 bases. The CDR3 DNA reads TGTGCCAGCAGCGCGGGTGGGGGGACAGCAGATACGCAGTATTTT. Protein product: CASSAGGGTADTQYF.

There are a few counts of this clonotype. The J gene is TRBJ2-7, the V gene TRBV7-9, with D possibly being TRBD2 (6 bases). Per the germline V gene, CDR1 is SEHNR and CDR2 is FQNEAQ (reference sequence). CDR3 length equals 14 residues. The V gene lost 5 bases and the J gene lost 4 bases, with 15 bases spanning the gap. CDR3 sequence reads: CASSPDGGIYEQYF. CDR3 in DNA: TGTGCCAGCAGCCCCGATGGCGGGATATACGAGCAGTACTTC. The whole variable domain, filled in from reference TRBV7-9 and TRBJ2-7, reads DTGVSQNPRHKITKRGQNVTFRCDPISEHNRLYWYRQTLGQGPEFLTYFQNEAQLEKSRLLSDRFSAERPKGSFSTLEIQRTEQGDSAMYLCASSPDGGIYEQYFGPGTRLTVT.

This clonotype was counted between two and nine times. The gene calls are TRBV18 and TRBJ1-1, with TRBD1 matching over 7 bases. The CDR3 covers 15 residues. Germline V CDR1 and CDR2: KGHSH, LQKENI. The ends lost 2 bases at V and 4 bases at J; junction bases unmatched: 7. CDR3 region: CASSPIKGAGTEAFF. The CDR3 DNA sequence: TGTGCCAGCTCACCAATCAAGGGGGCAGGCACTGAAGCTTTCTTT.

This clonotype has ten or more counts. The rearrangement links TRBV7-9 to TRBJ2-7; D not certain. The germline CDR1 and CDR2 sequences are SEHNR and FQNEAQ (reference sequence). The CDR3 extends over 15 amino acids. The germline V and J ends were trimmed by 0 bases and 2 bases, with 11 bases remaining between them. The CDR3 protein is CASSLAGRPPYEQYV. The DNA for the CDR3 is TGTGCCAGCAGCTTAGCGGGCAGGCCCCCCTACGAGCAGTACGTC.

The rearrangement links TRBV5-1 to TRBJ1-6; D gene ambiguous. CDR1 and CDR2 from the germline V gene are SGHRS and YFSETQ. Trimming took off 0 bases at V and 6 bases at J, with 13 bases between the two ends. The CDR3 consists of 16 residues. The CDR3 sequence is CASSLDGWGTNSPLHF. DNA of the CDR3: TGCGCCAGCAGCTTGGATGGGTGGGGTACTAATTCACCCCTCCACTTT.

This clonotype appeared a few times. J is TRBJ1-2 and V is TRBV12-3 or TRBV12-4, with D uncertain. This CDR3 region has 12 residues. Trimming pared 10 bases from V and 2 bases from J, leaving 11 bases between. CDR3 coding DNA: TGTGCCAACAGAGAGGAAAACTATGGCTACACCTTC. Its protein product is CANREENYGYTF.

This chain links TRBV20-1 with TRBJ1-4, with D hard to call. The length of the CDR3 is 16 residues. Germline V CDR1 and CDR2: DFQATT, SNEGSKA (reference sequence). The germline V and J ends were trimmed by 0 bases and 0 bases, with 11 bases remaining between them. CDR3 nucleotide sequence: TGCAGTGCTAGAGATCTTAGGGTCCCAACTAATGAAAAACTGTTTTTT. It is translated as CSARDLRVPTNEKLFF.

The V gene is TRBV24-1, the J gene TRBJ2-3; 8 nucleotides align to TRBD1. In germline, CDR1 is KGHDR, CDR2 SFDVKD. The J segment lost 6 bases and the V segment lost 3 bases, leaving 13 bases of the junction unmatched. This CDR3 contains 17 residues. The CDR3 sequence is CATSDQTGDSGVDTQYF. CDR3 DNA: TGTGCCACCAGTGATCAGACAGGGGACTCCGGCGTGGATACGCAGTATTTT.

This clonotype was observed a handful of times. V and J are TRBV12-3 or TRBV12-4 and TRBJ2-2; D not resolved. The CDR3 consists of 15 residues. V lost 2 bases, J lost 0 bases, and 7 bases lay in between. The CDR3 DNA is TGTGCCAGCAGTTTATCCACGCCGAACACCGGGGAGCTGTTTTTT. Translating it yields CASSLSTPNTGELFF.

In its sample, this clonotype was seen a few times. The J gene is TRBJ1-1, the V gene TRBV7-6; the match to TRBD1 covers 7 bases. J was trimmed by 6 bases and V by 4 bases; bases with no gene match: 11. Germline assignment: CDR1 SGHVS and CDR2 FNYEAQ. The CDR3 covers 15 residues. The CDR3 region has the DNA TGTGCCAGCAGCTCGTCGACAGGGAATAACGCTGAAGCTTTCTTT. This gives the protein CASSSSTGNNAEAFF.

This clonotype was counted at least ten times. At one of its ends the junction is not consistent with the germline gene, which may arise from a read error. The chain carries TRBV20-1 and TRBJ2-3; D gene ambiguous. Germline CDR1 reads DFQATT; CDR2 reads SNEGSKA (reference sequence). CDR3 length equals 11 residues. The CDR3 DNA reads TGCAGTGCTAGAAGCATAGATACGCAGTATTTT. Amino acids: CSARSIDTQYF.

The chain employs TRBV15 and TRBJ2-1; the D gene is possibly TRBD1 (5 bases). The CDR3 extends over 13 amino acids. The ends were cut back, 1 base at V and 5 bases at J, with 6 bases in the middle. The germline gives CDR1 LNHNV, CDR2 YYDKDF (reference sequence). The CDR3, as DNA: TGTGCCACCAGCAGAGCCAGGGACAATGAGCAGTTCTTC. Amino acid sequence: CATSRARDNEQFF. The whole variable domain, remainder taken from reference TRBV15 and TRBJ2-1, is DAMVIQNPRYQVTQFGKPVTLSCSQTLNHNVMYWYQQKSSQAPKLLFHYYDKDFNNEADTPDNFQSRRPNTSFCFLDIRSPGLGDTAMYLCATSRARDNEQFFGPGTRLTVL.

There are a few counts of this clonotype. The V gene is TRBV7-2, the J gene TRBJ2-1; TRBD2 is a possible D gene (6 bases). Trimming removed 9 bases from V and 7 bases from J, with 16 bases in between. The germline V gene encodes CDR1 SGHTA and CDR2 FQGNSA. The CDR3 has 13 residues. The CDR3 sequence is CARRDPSENEQFF. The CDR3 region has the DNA TGTGCCAGGCGGGACCCTTCTGAGAATGAGCAGTTCTTC.

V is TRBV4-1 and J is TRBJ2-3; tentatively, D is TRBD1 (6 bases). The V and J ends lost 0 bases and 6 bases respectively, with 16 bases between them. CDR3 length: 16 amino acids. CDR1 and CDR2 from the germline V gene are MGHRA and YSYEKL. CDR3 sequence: CASSQDQVTGPDTQYF. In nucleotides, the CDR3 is TGCGCCAGCAGCCAAGATCAGGTGACAGGTCCTGATACGCAGTATTTT.

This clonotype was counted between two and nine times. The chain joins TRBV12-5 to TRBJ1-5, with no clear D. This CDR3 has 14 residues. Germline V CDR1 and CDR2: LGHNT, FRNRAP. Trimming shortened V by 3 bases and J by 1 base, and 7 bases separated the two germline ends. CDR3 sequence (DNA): TGTGCTAGTGGTTTCAGTGGAAGCAATCAGCCCCAGCATTTT. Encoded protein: CASGFSGSNQPQHF.

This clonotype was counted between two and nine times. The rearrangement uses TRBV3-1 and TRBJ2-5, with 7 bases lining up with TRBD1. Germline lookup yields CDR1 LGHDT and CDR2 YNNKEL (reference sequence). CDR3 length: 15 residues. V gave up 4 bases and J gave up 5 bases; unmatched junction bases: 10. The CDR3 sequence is CASSPRDSPWETQYF. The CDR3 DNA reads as TGTGCCAGCAGCCCTCGGGACAGCCCTTGGGAGACCCAGTACTTC.

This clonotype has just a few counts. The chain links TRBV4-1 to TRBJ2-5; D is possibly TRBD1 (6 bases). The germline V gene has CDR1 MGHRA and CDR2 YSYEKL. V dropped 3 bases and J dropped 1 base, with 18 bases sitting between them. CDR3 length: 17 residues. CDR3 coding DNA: TGCGCCAGCAGCCAGGAAACAGGGAGCCCGATCCAAGAGACCCAGTACTTC. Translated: CASSQETGSPIQETQYF.

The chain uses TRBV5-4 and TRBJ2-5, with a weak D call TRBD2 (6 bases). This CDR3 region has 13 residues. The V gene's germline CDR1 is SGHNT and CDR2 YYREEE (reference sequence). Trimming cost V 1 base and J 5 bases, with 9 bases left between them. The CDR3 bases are TGTGCCAGCAGCTTGACTAGCATGGAGACCCAGTACTTC. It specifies CASSLTSMETQYF.

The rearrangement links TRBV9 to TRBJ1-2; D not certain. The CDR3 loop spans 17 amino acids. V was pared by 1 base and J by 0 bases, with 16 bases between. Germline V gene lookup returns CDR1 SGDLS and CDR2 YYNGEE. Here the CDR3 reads CASSVTEYYSSNYGYTF. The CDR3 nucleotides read TGTGCCAGCAGCGTAACCGAATACTACAGCTCTAACTATGGCTACACCTTC. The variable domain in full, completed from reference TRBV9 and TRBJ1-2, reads DSGVTQTPKHLITATGQRVTLRCSPRSGDLSVYWYQQSLDQGLQFLIQYYNGEERAKGNILERFSAQQFPDLHSELNLSSLELGDSALYFCASSVTEYYSSNYGYTFGSGTRLTVV.

CDR3 DNA: TGTGCCAGCAGCCCCGGGCCACGTCTCGTTAATGAGCAGTTCTTC. The encoded protein is CASSPGPRLVNEQFF. The V call is TRBV7-9, the J call TRBJ2-1; D remains unclear. V shed 5 bases and J shed 7 bases, with 18 bases lying between them. This CDR3 is built from 15 residues. The germline V gene encodes CDR1 SEHNR and CDR2 FQNEAQ (reference sequence).

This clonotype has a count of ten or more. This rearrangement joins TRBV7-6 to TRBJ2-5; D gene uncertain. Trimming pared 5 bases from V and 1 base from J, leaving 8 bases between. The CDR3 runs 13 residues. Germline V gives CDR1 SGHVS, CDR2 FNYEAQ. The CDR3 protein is CASSLPGQETQYF. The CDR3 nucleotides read TGTGCCAGCAGCCTTCCGGGCCAAGAGACCCAGTACTTC.

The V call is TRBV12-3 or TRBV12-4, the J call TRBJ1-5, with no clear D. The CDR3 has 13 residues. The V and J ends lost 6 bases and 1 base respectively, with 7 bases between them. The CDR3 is CASRGQSNQPQHF. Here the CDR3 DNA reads TGTGCCAGCAGAGGGCAGAGCAATCAGCCCCAGCATTTT.

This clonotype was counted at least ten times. The CDR3: CASSQATSNEQFF. The CDR3 DNA reads TGCGCCAGCAGCCAAGCTACATCCAATGAGCAGTTCTTC. V gene TRBV4-3 combines with J gene TRBJ2-1; D unresolved. The CDR3 loop spans 13 amino acids. Trimming removed 1 base from V and 6 bases from J, with 7 bases in between. From germline, CDR1 is LGHNA and CDR2 YSLEER.